One sample yielded the 20 T cell receptor beta chains listed below, sequenced in a study of PD-1 blockade in classical Hodgkin lymphoma. Here immunoSEQ multiplex PCR was the method, and the copy in TCRdb shows in-frame clones only, minus some. The repertoire holds 34,000 or so clones, with roughly 92% as singletons. Noted time point: cycle 4 day 1 (C4D1), after more than five weeks of nivolumab. Every patient experienced relapse after autologous stem cell transplantation, and brentuximab vedotin exposure varied. Purification of CD4+ T cells from thawed PBMCs was performed via magnetic negative selection. The sequencing here drew on CD4+ T cells from blood, taken before the fourth cycle of nivolumab. All receptors come from a human donor with classical Hodgkin lymphoma.

The DNA for the CDR3 is TGCGCCAGCAGCCAGGGGGGGAGAGATACGCAGTATTTT. Amino acid sequence: CASSQGGRDTQYF. V is TRBV4-1 and J is TRBJ2-3; 7 bases align to TRBD2. The CDR3 is 13 residues long. CDR1 and CDR2 from the germline V gene are MGHRA and YSYEKL. Germline trimming cut 3 bases from V and 5 bases from J; bases unmatched to any gene: 2.

The chain carries TRBV2 and TRBJ2-7; the match to TRBD1 covers 8 bases. The trim removed 6 bases at V and 1 base at J, leaving 5 bases unmatched. The CDR3 runs 14 residues. Germline V lookup: CDR1 SNHLY, CDR2 FYNNEI. Here the CDR3 DNA reads TGTGCCAGCAGGTACGGACAGGGTTCCTACGAGCAGTACTTC. Amino acids: CASRYGQGSYEQYF.

The gene calls are TRBV5-1 and TRBJ2-6, with D unresolved. The CDR3 runs 16 residues. Germline V CDR1 and CDR2: SGHRS, YFSETQ. V lost 4 bases, J lost 0 bases, and 11 bases lay in between. CDR3 DNA sequence: TGCGCCAGCAGCACGGGCCCCCGCTCTGGGGCCAACGTCCTGACTTTC. This codes for CASSTGPRSGANVLTF.

This clone was observed a handful of times. The chain has TRBV5-4 and TRBJ1-5; possibly TRBD1 for D (6 bases). Deletions cut 1 base from V and 3 bases from J, with 17 bases between. Germline V gives CDR1 SGHNT, CDR2 YYREEE (reference sequence). The CDR3 runs 17 residues. The CDR3 loop is CASSLSVGGGNNQPQHF. In DNA, the CDR3 is TGTGCCAGCAGCTTGTCGGTTGGAGGGGGTAACAATCAGCCCCAGCATTTT. Drawing the rest from reference TRBV5-4 and TRBJ1-5, the complete variable domain is ETGVTQSPTHLIKTRGQQVTLRCSSQSGHNTVSWYQQALGQGPQFIFQYYREEENGRGNFPPRFSGLQFPNYSSELNVNALELDDSALYLCASSLSVGGGNNQPQHFGDGTRLSIL.

V and J are TRBV11-2 and TRBJ1-2; the match to TRBD1 covers 11 bases. Germline loops: CDR1 SGHAT, CDR2 FQNNGV. This CDR3 has 15 amino acids. With 3 bases clipped from V and 4 bases from J, the junction kept 4 bases outside the gene matches. CDR3 loop: CASSFGQGAVYGYTF. CDR3 DNA sequence: TGTGCCAGCAGCTTCGGACAGGGGGCTGTCTATGGCTACACCTTC.

The chain is built from TRBV2 and TRBJ2-1; D unresolved. The CDR3 has 13 amino acids. Germline lookup yields CDR1 SNHLY and CDR2 FYNNEI. Trimming cost V 6 bases and J 5 bases, with 11 bases left between them. Here the CDR3 DNA reads TGTGCCAGCAGGCACGGGCTGGACAATGAGCAGTTCTTC. The encoded protein is CASRHGLDNEQFF.

This chain connects TRBV28 to TRBJ1-2; 7 nucleotides agree with TRBD1. J gave up 5 bases and V 2 bases, and 5 bases lay outside the gene matches. From germline, CDR1 is MDHEN and CDR2 SYDVKM. The CDR3 is 14 residues long. The CDR3 loop is CASSLPGTAYGYTF. The CDR3 DNA reads as TGTGCCAGCAGTTTACCCGGGACAGCATATGGCTACACCTTC.

The chain couples TRBV18 to TRBJ1-5, with D perhaps TRBD1 (5 bases). Between the trimmed V and J ends, which lost 3 bases and 5 bases, there was a span of 17 bases. Germline V gene data show CDR1 as KGHSH and CDR2 as LQKENI. This CDR3 is 16 amino acids long. The CDR3 reads CASSPGADKADQPQHF. The CDR3 nucleotides read TGTGCCAGCTCACCCGGAGCGGACAAGGCGGATCAGCCCCAGCATTTT.

The chain employs TRBV7-2 and TRBJ2-3; 11 bases are shared with TRBD2. V lost 4 bases and J lost 1; bases outside the gene matches: 7. The CDR3 consists of 17 residues. Germline CDR1 SGHTA, CDR2 FQGNSA. The CDR3 reads CASSSIISGRGTDTQYF. CDR3 bases: TGTGCCAGCAGCTCCATTATTAGCGGGAGGGGCACAGATACGCAGTATTTT.

V is TRBV19 and J is TRBJ1-5, with a tentative D call TRBD1 (5 bases). Germline V gene lookup returns CDR1 LNHDA and CDR2 SQIVND (reference sequence). This CDR3 region has 15 residues. V lost 7 bases and J 2 bases, leaving 15 bases between the germline ends. The chain's CDR3 is CASIRDGAGNQPQHF. CDR3 bases: TGTGCCAGTATTCGGGATGGGGCAGGCAATCAGCCCCAGCATTTT.

The chain couples TRBV18 to TRBJ2-5; D gene uncertain. Near its end, the DNA agrees better with TRBJ2-7, so the J call may be wrong. Germline V gene lookup returns CDR1 KGHSH and CDR2 LQKENI. The CDR3 totals 15 residues. This chain's CDR3 is CASSPGVSSTYEQYF. CDR3 DNA: TGTGCCAGCTCACCAGGAGTCTCGAGCACCTACGAGCAGTACTTC.

This chain uses TRBV30 with TRBJ2-7, with TRBD1 identical over 10 bases. The CDR3 has 15 residues. Germline lookup yields CDR1 GTSNPN and CDR2 SVGIG (reference sequence). V shed 8 bases and J 3 bases; nucleotides not matched to a gene: 13. The DNA for the CDR3 is TGTGCCGTCCCCCGGGGGGGACAGGGGATCTACGAGCAGTACTTC. The encoded protein is CAVPRGGQGIYEQYF.

The CDR3 nucleotides read TGTGCCAGCAGCTTTCGACAGAGCTTACAAGAGACCCAGTACTTC. This translates into CASSFRQSLQETQYF. J is TRBJ2-5 and V is TRBV7-9; weak D call: TRBD1 (5 bases). V dropped 3 bases and J dropped 2 bases, with 13 bases sitting between them. The CDR3 is 15 amino acids. CDR1 SEHNR and CDR2 FQNEAQ come from the germline V gene (reference sequence).

The CDR3 DNA sequence: TGTGCCAGTAGCCTAGCGGGAGGGCCGCGTGAGCAGTTCTTC. Translating it yields CASSLAGGPREQFF. The V and J genes are TRBV19 and TRBJ2-1; 12 nucleotides match TRBD2. There are 14 residues in the CDR3. V shed 6 bases, J shed 9 bases, and the junction held 6 bases outside the gene matches. Per germline, CDR1 LNHDA and CDR2 SQIVND (reference sequence).

This chain links TRBV6-1 with TRBJ1-2; D possibly corresponds to TRBD1 (5 bases). V shed 0 bases and J shed 4 bases, with 9 bases lying between them. The V gene's germline CDR1 is MNHNS and CDR2 SASEGT. The length of the CDR3 is 14 residues. The chain's CDR3 is CASSEAGEGYGYTF. Here the CDR3 DNA reads TGTGCCAGCAGTGAAGCGGGGGAGGGCTATGGCTACACCTTC.

The chain is built from TRBV5-1 and TRBJ2-7; 9 nucleotides line up with TRBD1. The CDR3 sequence is 15 residues long. Trimming at V came to 4 bases and at J to 5 bases, leaving 10 bases not matched to a gene. The germline V gene encodes CDR1 SGHRS and CDR2 YFSETQ. CDR3 in amino acids: CASSGTGTGPDEQYF. CDR3 coding DNA: TGCGCCAGCAGCGGAACCGGGACAGGGCCCGACGAGCAGTACTTC.

This chain uses TRBV7-9 with TRBJ2-2; D not resolved. V dropped 4 bases and J dropped 4 bases, with 4 bases sitting between them. Per germline, CDR1 SEHNR and CDR2 FQNEAQ (reference sequence). The CDR3 extends over 12 amino acids. The CDR3 loop is CASSYTTGELFF. For the CDR3, the DNA is TGTGCCAGCAGCTACACCACCGGGGAGCTGTTTTTT.

The chain joins TRBV10-3 to TRBJ1-1, with D possibly TRBD1 on 5 matching bases. V shed 9 bases and J shed 0 bases, with 11 bases lying between them. This CDR3 region has 13 residues. From germline, CDR1 is ENHRY and CDR2 SYGVKD. CDR3 sequence (DNA): TGTGCCATAACGACAGAGATGAACACTGAAGCTTTCTTT. Its protein product is CAITTEMNTEAFF.

The chain links TRBV18 to TRBJ2-3; D is uncertain. The germline V gene has CDR1 KGHSH and CDR2 LQKENI. V was pared by 2 bases and J by 0 bases, with 9 bases between. The CDR3 is 15 amino acids. CDR3 nucleotide sequence: TGTGCCAGCTCACCATCTTCAACTAGCACAGATACGCAGTATTTT. Its translation is CASSPSSTSTDTQYF. Drawing the rest from reference TRBV18 and TRBJ2-3, the complete variable domain is NAGVMQNPRHLVRRRGQEARLRCSPMKGHSHVYWYRQLPEEGLKFMVYLQKENIIDESGMPKERFSAEFPKEGPSILRIQQVVRGDSAAYFCASSPSSTSTDTQYFGPGTRLTVL.

The chain combines TRBV5-1 with TRBJ2-3, with TRBD2 matching 7 bases. Trimming removed 0 bases from V and 3 bases from J; junction bases left unmatched: 10. Per germline, CDR1 SGHRS and CDR2 YFSETQ. The CDR3 is 17 residues long. The CDR3, as DNA: TGCGCCAGCAGCTTGGCGGGAGGTCTTACAGGAACAGATACGCAGTATTTT. It translates to CASSLAGGLTGTDTQYF.